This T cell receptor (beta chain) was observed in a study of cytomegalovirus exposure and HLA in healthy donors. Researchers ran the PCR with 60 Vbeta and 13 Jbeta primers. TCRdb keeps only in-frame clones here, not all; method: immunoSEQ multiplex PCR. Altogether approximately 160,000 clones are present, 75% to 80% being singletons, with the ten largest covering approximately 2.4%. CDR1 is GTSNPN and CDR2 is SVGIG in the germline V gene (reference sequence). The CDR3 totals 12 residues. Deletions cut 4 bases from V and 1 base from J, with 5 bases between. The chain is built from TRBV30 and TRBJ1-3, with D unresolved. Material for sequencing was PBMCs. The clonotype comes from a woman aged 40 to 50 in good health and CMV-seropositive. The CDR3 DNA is TGTGCCTGGATAGAATCTGGAAACACCATATATTTT. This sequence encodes CAWIESGNTIYF.